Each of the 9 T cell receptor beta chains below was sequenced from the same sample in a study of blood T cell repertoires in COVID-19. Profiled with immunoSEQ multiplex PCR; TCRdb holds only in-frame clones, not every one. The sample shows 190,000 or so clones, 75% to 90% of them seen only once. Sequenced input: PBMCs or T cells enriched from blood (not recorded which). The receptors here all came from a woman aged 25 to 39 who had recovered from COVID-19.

CDR3 nucleotide sequence: TGCGCCAGTCAGCGGGGGGGCGTTTCCAAAAACATTCAGTACTTC. As protein: CASQRGGVSKNIQYF. This chain uses TRBV4-3 with TRBJ2-4; 10 nucleotides line up with TRBD2. This CDR3 is built from 15 residues. Germline assignment: CDR1 LGHNA and CDR2 YSLEER. V gave up 9 bases and J gave up 2 bases; unmatched junction bases: 7.

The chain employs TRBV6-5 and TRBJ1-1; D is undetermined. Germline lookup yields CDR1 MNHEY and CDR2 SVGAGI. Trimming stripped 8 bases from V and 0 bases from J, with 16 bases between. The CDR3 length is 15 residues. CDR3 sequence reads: CASSSAGLMNTEAFF. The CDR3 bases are TGTGCCAGCTCGTCGGCAGGCCTCATGAACACTGAAGCTTTCTTT.

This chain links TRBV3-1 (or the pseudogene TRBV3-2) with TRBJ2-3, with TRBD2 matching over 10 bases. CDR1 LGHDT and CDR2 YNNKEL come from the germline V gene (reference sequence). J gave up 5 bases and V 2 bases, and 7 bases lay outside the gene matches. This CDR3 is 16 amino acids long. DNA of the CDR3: TGTGCCAGCAGCCAACGGCTAGCGGGGGTACTAGATACGCAGTATTTT. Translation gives CASSQRLAGVLDTQYF.

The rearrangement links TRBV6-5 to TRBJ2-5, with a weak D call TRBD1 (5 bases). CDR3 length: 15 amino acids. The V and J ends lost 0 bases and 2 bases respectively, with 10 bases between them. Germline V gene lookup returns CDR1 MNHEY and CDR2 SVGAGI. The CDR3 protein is CASSYSPWTQETQYF. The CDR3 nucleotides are TGTGCCAGCAGTTACTCCCCATGGACACAAGAGACCCAGTACTTC.

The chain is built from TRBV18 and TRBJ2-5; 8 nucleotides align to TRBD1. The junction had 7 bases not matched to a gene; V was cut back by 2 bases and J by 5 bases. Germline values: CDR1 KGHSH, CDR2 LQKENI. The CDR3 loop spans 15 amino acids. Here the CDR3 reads CASSPDPGGMETQYF. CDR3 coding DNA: TGTGCCAGCTCACCAGATCCAGGGGGCATGGAGACCCAGTACTTC.

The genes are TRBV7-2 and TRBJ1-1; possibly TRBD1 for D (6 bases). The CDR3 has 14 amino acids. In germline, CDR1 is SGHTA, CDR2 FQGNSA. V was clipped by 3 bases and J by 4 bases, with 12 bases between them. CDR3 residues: CASSFQGLGTEAFF. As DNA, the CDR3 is TGTGCCAGCAGCTTCCAGGGGTTGGGCACTGAAGCTTTCTTT.

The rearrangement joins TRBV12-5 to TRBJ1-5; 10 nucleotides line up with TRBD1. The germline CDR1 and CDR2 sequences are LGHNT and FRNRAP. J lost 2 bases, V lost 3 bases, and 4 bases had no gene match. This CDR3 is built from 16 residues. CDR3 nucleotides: TGTGCTAGTGGTTTCGGACAGGGGGTTGGCAATCAGCCCCAGCATTTT. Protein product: CASGFGQGVGNQPQHF.

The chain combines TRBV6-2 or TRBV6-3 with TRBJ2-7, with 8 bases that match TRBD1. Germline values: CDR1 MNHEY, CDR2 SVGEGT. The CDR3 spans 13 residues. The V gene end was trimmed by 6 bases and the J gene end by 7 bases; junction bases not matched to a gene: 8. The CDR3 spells CASSRDRPSEQYF. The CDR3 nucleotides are TGTGCCAGCAGCCGGGACAGGCCGAGTGAGCAGTACTTC.

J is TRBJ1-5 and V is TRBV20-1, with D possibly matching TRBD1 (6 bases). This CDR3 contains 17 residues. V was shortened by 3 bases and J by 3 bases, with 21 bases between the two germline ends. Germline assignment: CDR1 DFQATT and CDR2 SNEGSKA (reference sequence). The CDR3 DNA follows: TGCAGTGCTAGTGGACAGCGGTCAGGGAGGGACAATCAGCCCCAGCATTTT. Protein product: CSASGQRSGRDNQPQHF.